The next 16 T cell receptor beta chains were all read from a single sample in a study of T cell responses to AZD1222 COVID-19 vaccine. Profiling relied on immunoSEQ multiplex PCR, and the TCRdb table lists in-frame clones only, not all of them. The table includes roughly 130,000 clones, about 90% detected once. The sequences come from peripheral blood, collected 28 days after the second dose of the MenACWY control vaccine. These receptors were collected from an adult who received the MenACWY meningococcal vaccine as a control.

The chain links TRBV14 to TRBJ1-3, with D possibly being TRBD1 (6 bases). Trimming took 4 bases from V and 4 from J, leaving 14 bases between them. The CDR3 runs to 15 residues. Germline CDR1 and CDR2: SGHDN and FVKESK. The CDR3 DNA reads as TGTGCCAGCAGCCGGACAGCTCATAAGGGAAACACCATATATTTT. Its protein is CASSRTAHKGNTIYF. Looking up the rest from reference TRBV14 and TRBJ1-3 gives the full variable domain: EAGVTQFPSHSVIEKGQTVTLRCDPISGHDNLYWYRRVMGKEIKFLLHFVKESKQDESGMPNNRFLAERTGGTYSTLKVQPAELEDSGVYFCASSRTAHKGNTIYFGEGSWLTVV.

The rearrangement links TRBV27 to TRBJ2-7, with TRBD1 identical over 8 bases. The J segment lost 0 bases and the V segment lost 0 bases, leaving 1 base of the junction unmatched. This CDR3 is 15 amino acids long. Germline CDR1 and CDR2: MNHEY and SMNVEV (reference sequence). CDR3 nucleotides: TGTGCCAGCAGTTTATCGGGACAGGTCTCCTACGAGCAGTACTTC. It encodes CASSLSGQVSYEQYF.

This sequence joins TRBV19 and TRBJ2-1; 8 nucleotides match TRBD1. The CDR3 consists of 17 residues. Per germline, CDR1 LNHDA and CDR2 SQIVND (reference sequence). The V gene end was trimmed by 0 bases and the J gene end by 3 bases; junction bases not matched to a gene: 7. The CDR3 here is CASSIDLDRGVYNEQFF. CDR3 sequence (DNA): TGTGCCAGTAGTATAGACCTCGACAGGGGTGTCTACAATGAGCAGTTCTTC.

V is TRBV2 and J is TRBJ1-3, with TRBD1 as a possible D gene (6 bases). Deletions cut 8 bases from V and 3 bases from J, with 20 bases between. The germline V gene encodes CDR1 SNHLY and CDR2 FYNNEI. The CDR3 is 16 amino acids. DNA of the CDR3: TGTGCCAGCTGGGCAGGGGTAGAGGGCTTTGGAAACACCATATATTTT. It translates to CASWAGVEGFGNTIYF.

The rearrangement links TRBV21-1 to TRBJ1-5; the table names TRBD1, a call not compared with the DNA. TRBV21-1 is a recognized pseudogene. This CDR3 comprises 16 residues. CDR3 amino acids: CASSKWDRGSNQPQHF. CDR3 sequence (DNA): TGTGCCAGCAGCAAATGGGACAGGGGGAGCAATCAGCCCCAGCATTTT.

The V gene is TRBV2, the J gene TRBJ2-7; D unresolved. Looked up from germline, CDR1 is SNHLY and CDR2 is FYNNEI. The V gene lost 7 bases and the J gene lost 2 bases, with 6 bases spanning the gap. The CDR3 is 11 residues long. The CDR3 here is CASIEAYEQYF. In nucleotides, the CDR3 is TGTGCCAGCATCGAAGCCTACGAGCAGTACTTC.

The rearrangement uses TRBV7-8 and TRBJ1-4; D call uncertain. The V end lost 2 bases, the J end lost 8 bases, and 15 bases lay between the germline ends. Per germline, CDR1 SGHVS and CDR2 FQNEAQ. CDR3 size: 15 residues. CDR3 nucleotide sequence: TGTGCCAGCAGCTTATTAGAGATCAAAGGAGAAAAACTGTTTTTT. Its translation is CASSLLEIKGEKLFF.

This chain uses TRBV5-1 with TRBJ2-6; D is possibly TRBD1 (5 bases). The CDR3 consists of 16 residues. V was pared by 0 bases and J by 9 bases, with 16 bases between. Germline CDR1 and CDR2: SGHRS and YFSETQ. The CDR3 loop is CASSLAPQGNNNVLTF. Written as DNA, the CDR3 is TGCGCCAGCAGCTTGGCCCCTCAGGGAAACAACAACGTCCTGACTTTC.

The rearrangement links TRBV25-1 to TRBJ1-1; 11 positions match TRBD1. This CDR3 is 14 amino acids long. In germline, CDR1 is MGHDK, CDR2 SYGVNS. Unmatched junction bases numbered 7, after V lost 3 bases and J lost 10 bases. CDR3 loop: CASSEDRGHISAFF. The DNA of the CDR3 is TGTGCCAGCAGTGAGGACAGGGGGCATATTTCAGCTTTCTTT.

This chain links TRBV10-3 with TRBJ1-2; possibly TRBD1 for D (5 bases). Germline values: CDR1 ENHRY, CDR2 SYGVKD. V dropped 7 bases and J dropped 8 bases, with 20 bases sitting between them. This CDR3 is 14 amino acids long. CDR3 in DNA: TGTGCCATCAAATCTGGGGCAGAGTGGGTCGGCTACACCTTC. Its translation is CAIKSGAEWVGYTF.

This clone has only one observation. The chain recombines TRBV24-1 with TRBJ2-5; TRBD1 agrees at 8 bases. Germline-derived CDR1 and CDR2 are KGHDR and SFDVKD. The CDR3 runs 16 residues. With 5 bases clipped from V and 5 bases from J, the junction kept 12 bases outside the gene matches. The CDR3 DNA follows: TGTGCCACCAGTGGACGTGGACAGGGAGGCCGGGAGACCCAGTACTTC. Amino acid sequence: CATSGRGQGGRETQYF.

The rearrangement uses TRBV3-1 (or the pseudogene TRBV3-2) and TRBJ1-1; D possibly corresponds to TRBD1 (5 bases). V lost 4 bases and J lost 4, with 13 bases in between. The CDR3 is made up of 14 amino acids. The V gene's germline CDR1 is LGHDT and CDR2 YNNKEL (reference sequence). The CDR3 sequence is CASSPPGRRTEAFF. CDR3 DNA: TGTGCCAGCAGCCCCCCAGGGCGGCGCACTGAAGCTTTCTTT.

The rearrangement uses TRBV29-1 and TRBJ2-1; 7 nucleotides match TRBD2. The CDR3 is made up of 14 amino acids. Germline CDR1 is SQVTM and CDR2 is ANQGSEA. V lost 4 bases to trimming and J lost 8 bases; unmatched junction nucleotides: 11. In DNA form, the CDR3 reads TGCAGCGTTGTTATGGGGGGGAGTGGCTATGAGCAGTTCTTC. Its protein product is CSVVMGGSGYEQFF.

V and J are TRBV6-5 and TRBJ1-1, with 8 bases fitting TRBD1. The germline V gene has CDR1 MNHEY and CDR2 SVGAGI. The CDR3 contains 15 residues. Trimming removed 4 bases from V and 4 bases from J; junction bases left unmatched: 8. The CDR3 region is CASSSQGAVATEAFF. CDR3 sequence (DNA): TGTGCCAGCAGTTCCCAGGGGGCGGTTGCCACTGAAGCTTTCTTT.

The rearrangement links TRBV27 to TRBJ2-5; D unresolved. Germline assignment: CDR1 MNHEY and CDR2 SMNVEV (reference sequence). The V gene lost 5 bases and the J gene lost 8 bases, with 15 bases spanning the gap. CDR3 length: 13 residues. The CDR3 reads CASSPSYRATQYF. CDR3 nucleotides: TGTGCCAGCAGTCCCTCTTACCGGGCTACCCAGTACTTC.

The chain joins TRBV28 to TRBJ1-6; 7 nucleotides align to TRBD1. This CDR3 region has 14 residues. Germline V gene lookup returns CDR1 MDHEN and CDR2 SYDVKM. V lost 8 bases to trimming and J lost 8 bases; unmatched junction nucleotides: 9. The CDR3 sequence: CASGADRVHSPLHF. As DNA, the CDR3 is TGTGCCAGCGGGGCAGACAGGGTACATTCACCCCTCCACTTT.